The 26 T cell receptor beta chains reported below all come from one sample, sequenced in a study of OX40 agonist ivuxolimab in advanced cancers. Data came from immunoSEQ multiplex PCR; TCRdb stores just in-frame clones and leaves some out. The sample carries 45,000 to 60,000 clones, 85% to 90% recorded once. The sample here was CD4+ or CD8+ T cells sorted from blood, taken in a trial of the OX40 agonist ivuxolimab. These TCRs come from an adult with an advanced solid tumor such as melanoma, head and neck, liver or kidney cancer.

The V gene is TRBV20-1, the J gene TRBJ2-3; possible D gene TRBD1, 5 bases. The CDR3 runs to 11 residues. Germline V lookup: CDR1 DFQATT, CDR2 SNEGSKA (reference sequence). Trimming removed 6 bases at V and 4 bases at J, with 8 bases between. The CDR3 reads CSALGADTQYF. The CDR3 DNA reads TGCAGTGCCTTAGGGGCAGATACGCAGTATTTT.

CDR3 coding DNA: TGCGCCAGTGAAGGACAGCTTGGTTCACCCCTCCACTTT. It codes for CASEGQLGSPLHF. J is TRBJ1-6 and V is TRBV4-1; tentatively, D is TRBD1 (6 bases). The CDR3 consists of 13 residues. The germline V gene has CDR1 MGHRA and CDR2 YSYEKL. V gave up 9 bases and J gave up 9 bases, with 15 bases separating them.

The V call is TRBV12-5, the J call TRBJ1-2; maybe TRBD1 (6 bases). CDR1 is LGHNT and CDR2 is FRNRAP in the germline V gene. CDR3 length: 14 amino acids. Trimming took off 2 bases at V and 4 bases at J, with 11 bases between the two ends. The CDR3 region has the DNA TGTGCTAGTGGTTTGACAGGGCGTCGCTATGGCTACACCTTC. Amino acid sequence: CASGLTGRRYGYTF.

The chain carries TRBV5-3 and TRBJ1-6; D is ambiguous. TRBV5-3 is annotated as an ORF whose role is uncertain. V lost 8 bases and J 0 bases, leaving 12 bases between the germline ends. The CDR3 consists of 15 residues. CDR3 in DNA: TGTGCCAGTGGAAGGAGGAGCTCCTATAATTCACCCCTCCACTTT. Amino acids: CASGRRSSYNSPLHF.

The V gene is TRBV30, the J gene TRBJ1-5; D is ambiguous. Between the trimmed V and J ends, which lost 2 bases and 7 bases, there was a span of 12 bases. Germline CDR1 GTSNPN, CDR2 SVGIG (reference sequence). This CDR3 spans 13 amino acids. The CDR3 DNA reads as TGTGCCTGGAGTAGGGCTGACGGGCAGCCCCAGCATTTT. It encodes CAWSRADGQPQHF.

The chain joins TRBV28 to TRBJ2-7; TRBD2 is a possible D gene (6 bases). Germline V gene lookup returns CDR1 MDHEN and CDR2 SYDVKM. This CDR3 is 14 amino acids long. V dropped 2 bases and J dropped 0 bases, with 8 bases sitting between them. This chain's CDR3 is CASSLVGSSYEQYF. In nucleotides, the CDR3 is TGTGCCAGCAGTTTAGTCGGGAGCTCCTACGAGCAGTACTTC.

The rearrangement uses TRBV6-5 and TRBJ2-3; no firm D call. Germline V gene lookup returns CDR1 MNHEY and CDR2 SVGAGI. CDR3 length equals 15 residues. V was shortened by 4 bases and J by 2 bases, with 13 bases between the two germline ends. The CDR3 spells CASSSRAIDTDTQYF. For the CDR3, the DNA is TGTGCCAGCAGTTCCAGAGCGATCGACACAGATACGCAGTATTTT.

The chain links TRBV29-1 to TRBJ2-7; 7 bases map to TRBD2. The CDR3 runs to 13 residues. Germline V gives CDR1 SQVTM, CDR2 ANQGSEA. Trimming at V came to 6 bases and at J to 0 bases, leaving 5 bases not matched to a gene. CDR3 sequence (DNA): TGCAGCGTCTCACGGGAGGTCTCCTACGAGCAGTACTTC. Protein: CSVSREVSYEQYF.

The CDR3 coding sequence is TGTGCCAGCAGCCAAGTAGGAGGGGGCGCGGGTGAAAAACTGTTTTTT. Its protein is CASSQVGGGAGEKLFF. This rearrangement joins TRBV14 to TRBJ1-4, with 7 bases lining up with TRBD1. Germline CDR1 is SGHDN and CDR2 is FVKESK. With V trimmed by 1 base and J by 7 bases, 9 bases remained unmatched. This CDR3 is built from 16 residues.

This rearrangement joins TRBV4-3 to TRBJ2-1; D perhaps matches TRBD1 (5 bases). The V end lost 0 bases, the J end lost 6 bases, and 9 bases lay between the germline ends. The CDR3 contains 14 residues. The germline gives CDR1 LGHNA, CDR2 YSLEER. DNA of the CDR3: TGCGCCAGCAGCCAAGACACAGGAGTCAATGAGCAGTTCTTC. Translating gives CASSQDTGVNEQFF.

The chain is built from TRBV29-1 and TRBJ2-1, with D unclear. The length of the CDR3 is 14 residues. Germline CDR1 SQVTM, CDR2 ANQGSEA. Trimming shortened V by 6 bases and J by 0 bases, and 12 bases separated the two germline ends. This CDR3 is CSVVSLSSYNEQFF. CDR3 nucleotides: TGCAGCGTCGTTAGCCTCAGCTCCTACAATGAGCAGTTCTTC.

The chain has TRBV4-1 and TRBJ2-1; D is uncertain. Germline V CDR1 and CDR2: MGHRA, YSYEKL. V dropped 0 bases and J dropped 9 bases, with 9 bases sitting between them. CDR3 size: 13 residues. Here the CDR3 DNA reads TGCGCCAGCAGCCAAGATACGGGTCGTGAGCAGTTCTTC. This encodes CASSQDTGREQFF.

V is TRBV25-1 and J is TRBJ1-1; a possible D gene is TRBD1 (6 bases). CDR3 length equals 15 residues. V was pared by 4 bases and J by 2 bases, with 14 bases between. Germline loops: CDR1 MGHDK, CDR2 SYGVNS. CDR3 sequence: CASSVRGGRNTEAFF. The CDR3, as DNA: TGTGCCAGCAGTGTAAGAGGGGGGAGAAACACTGAAGCTTTCTTT.

This chain connects TRBV6-5 to TRBJ1-1, with a weak D call TRBD1 (6 bases). The CDR3 extends over 14 amino acids. The germline V gene has CDR1 MNHEY and CDR2 SVGAGI. V was clipped by 4 bases and J by 5 bases, with 14 bases between them. CDR3 bases: TGTGCCAGCAGTTCCCCGGGTCAGGGGACTGAAGCTTTCTTT. Its translation is CASSSPGQGTEAFF.

This CDR3 is CASSLLRVYEQFF. CDR3 nucleotide sequence: TGTGCCAGCAGTTTGTTAAGGGTGTATGAGCAGTTCTTC. The chain employs TRBV28 and TRBJ2-1; D uncertain. CDR1 MDHEN and CDR2 SYDVKM come from the germline V gene. V lost 3 bases, J lost 8 bases, and 11 bases lay in between. The CDR3 totals 13 residues.

Of note for this clone: At the DNA level, this CDR3 is encoded by other sequences in the same sample as well. DNA of the CDR3: TGTGCCAGCAGTTACTCGGGGACGGTGAACACTGAAGCTTTCTTT. Its protein is CASSYSGTVNTEAFF. The chain links TRBV6-5 to TRBJ1-1; a weak D match, TRBD1 (5 bases). Germline V gene lookup returns CDR1 MNHEY and CDR2 SVGAGI. V lost 0 bases and J lost 0, with 8 bases in between. The CDR3 runs to 15 residues.

The rearrangement joins TRBV7-2 to TRBJ1-1; D unclear. Per the germline V gene, CDR1 is SGHTA and CDR2 is FQGNSA. V dropped 4 bases and J dropped 2 bases, with 8 bases sitting between them. The CDR3 totals 13 residues. This CDR3 reads CASSSSYNTEAFF. As DNA, the CDR3 is TGTGCCAGCAGCTCGAGTTACAACACTGAAGCTTTCTTT.

This sequence joins TRBV5-4 and TRBJ2-6; D gene uncertain. Germline V gene sequence: CDR1 SGHNT, CDR2 YYREEE (reference sequence). This CDR3 contains 15 residues. Trimming shortened V by 6 bases and J by 4 bases, and 14 bases separated the two germline ends. The CDR3 DNA reads as TGTGCCAGCACCGCCTGGCCCAAAGGGGCCAACGTCCTGACTTTC. Its translation: CASTAWPKGANVLTF.

The chain employs TRBV18 and TRBJ1-2; weak D call: TRBD1 (5 bases). V lost 4 bases, J lost 4 bases, and 13 bases lay in between. The CDR3 loop spans 14 amino acids. CDR1 is KGHSH and CDR2 is LQKENI in the germline V gene. The CDR3 protein is CASSRGADLYGYTF. The CDR3 DNA reads as TGTGCCAGCTCACGAGGGGCAGACCTCTATGGCTACACCTTC.

The chain carries TRBV5-1 and TRBJ1-3; TRBD1 is a possible D gene (6 bases). V lost 3 bases and J 0 bases, leaving 10 bases between the germline ends. The length of the CDR3 is 15 residues. In germline, CDR1 is SGHRS, CDR2 YFSETQ. The CDR3 is CASSWGRVSGNTIYF. The CDR3 DNA sequence: TGCGCCAGCAGCTGGGGGCGAGTCTCTGGAAACACCATATATTTT.

This sequence joins TRBV7-3 and TRBJ2-6; D may be TRBD1 or TRBD2 (6 bases each). Trimming cost V 0 bases and J 2 bases, with 8 bases left between them. The CDR3 contains 16 residues. Germline V lookup: CDR1 SGHTA, CDR2 FQGTGA. CDR3: CASSLTGGAGANVLTF. The CDR3 DNA reads TGTGCCAGCAGCTTAACGGGGGGCGCTGGGGCCAACGTCCTGACTTTC. Full variable domain (missing parts from reference TRBV7-3 and TRBJ2-6): GAGVSQTPSNKVTEKGKYVELRCDPISGHTALYWYRQSLGQGPEFLIYFQGTGAADDSGLPNDRFFAVRPEGSVSTLKIQRTERGDSAVYLCASSLTGGAGANVLTFGAGSRLTVL.

This clone showed up just once. The CDR3 spells CASSQEGGGVSNQPQHF. The CDR3 DNA is TGTGCCAGCAGCCAAGAGGGTGGGGGGGTAAGCAATCAGCCCCAGCATTTT. V usage is TRBV4-2 and J usage is TRBJ1-5; tentative D call: TRBD1 (5 bases). Trimming stripped 0 bases from V and 1 base from J, with 13 bases between. CDR1 LGHNA and CDR2 YNFKEQ come from the germline V gene. The CDR3 has 17 residues.

This chain uses TRBV29-1 with TRBJ2-7; perhaps TRBD2 as D (6 bases). V was trimmed by 7 bases and J by 1 base, leaving 20 bases between them. The CDR3 has 15 residues. In germline, CDR1 is SQVTM, CDR2 ANQGSEA. This CDR3 reads CSATGGSGESYEQYF. The CDR3 DNA reads as TGCAGCGCAACGGGCGGTAGCGGAGAGTCCTACGAGCAGTACTTC.

The rearrangement uses TRBV27 and TRBJ2-7; 12 bases align to TRBD2. This CDR3 spans 16 amino acids. The trim removed 5 bases at V and 3 bases at J, leaving 8 bases unmatched. Germline lookup yields CDR1 MNHEY and CDR2 SMNVEV (reference sequence). The CDR3 DNA reads TGTGCCAGCAGTCTACGACTAGCGGGAGCCATCTACGAGCAGTACTTC. This gives the protein CASSLRLAGAIYEQYF.

The chain uses TRBV19 and TRBJ2-3; the match to TRBD1 covers 9 bases. Germline assignment: CDR1 LNHDA and CDR2 SQIVND (reference sequence). The CDR3 has 15 amino acids. With V trimmed by 8 bases and J by 3 bases, 9 bases remained unmatched. The CDR3 is CASAPGQGKTDTQYF. The DNA for the CDR3 is TGTGCCAGTGCGCCGGGACAGGGAAAGACAGATACGCAGTATTTT.

This chain's CDR3 is CASSLAGGREYEQYF. Written as DNA, the CDR3 is TGCGCCAGCAGCTTGGCCGGCGGGAGGGAATACGAGCAGTACTTC. The rearrangement uses TRBV5-1 and TRBJ2-7; 9 bases agree with TRBD2. CDR1 is SGHRS, CDR2 YFSETQ, per germline. J was trimmed by 4 bases and V by 0 bases; bases with no gene match: 5. The CDR3 is made up of 15 amino acids.